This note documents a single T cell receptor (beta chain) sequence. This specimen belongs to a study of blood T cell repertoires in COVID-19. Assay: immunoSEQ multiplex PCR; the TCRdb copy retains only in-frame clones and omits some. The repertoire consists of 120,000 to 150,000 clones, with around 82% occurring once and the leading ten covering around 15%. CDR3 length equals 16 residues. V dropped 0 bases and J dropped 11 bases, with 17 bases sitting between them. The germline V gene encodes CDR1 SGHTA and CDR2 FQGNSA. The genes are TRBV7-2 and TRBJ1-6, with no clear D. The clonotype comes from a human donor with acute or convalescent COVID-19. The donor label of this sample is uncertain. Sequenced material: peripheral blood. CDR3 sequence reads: CASSLARAIGGTPLHF. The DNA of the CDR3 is TGTGCCAGCAGCTTAGCGCGAGCCATCGGAGGCACACCCCTCCACTTT.